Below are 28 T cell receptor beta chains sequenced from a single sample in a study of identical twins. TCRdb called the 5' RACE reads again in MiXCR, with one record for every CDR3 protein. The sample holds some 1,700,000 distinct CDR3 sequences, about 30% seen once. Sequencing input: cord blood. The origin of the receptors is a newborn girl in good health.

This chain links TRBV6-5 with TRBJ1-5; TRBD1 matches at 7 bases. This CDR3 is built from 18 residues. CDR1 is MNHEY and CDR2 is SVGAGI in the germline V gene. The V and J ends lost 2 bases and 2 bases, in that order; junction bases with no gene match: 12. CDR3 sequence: CASSYTGVKTGGNQPQHF. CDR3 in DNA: TGTGCCAGCAGTTACACAGGGGTCAAAACAGGGGGCAATCAGCCCCAGCATTTT.

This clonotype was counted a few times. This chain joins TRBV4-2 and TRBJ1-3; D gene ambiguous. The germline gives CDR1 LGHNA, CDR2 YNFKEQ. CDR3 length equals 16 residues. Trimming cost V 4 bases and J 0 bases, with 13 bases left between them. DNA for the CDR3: TGTGCCAGCAGCCCCCAGGCTACCGTCTCTGGAAACACCATATATTTT. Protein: CASSPQATVSGNTIYF.

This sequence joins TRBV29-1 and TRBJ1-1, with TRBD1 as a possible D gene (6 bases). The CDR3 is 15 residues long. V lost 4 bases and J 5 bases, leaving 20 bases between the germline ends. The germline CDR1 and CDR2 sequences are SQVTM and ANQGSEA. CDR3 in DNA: TGCAGCGTTGCCGGGTCAGGGGTCAGGAGGACTGAAGCTTTCTTT. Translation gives CSVAGSGVRRTEAFF.

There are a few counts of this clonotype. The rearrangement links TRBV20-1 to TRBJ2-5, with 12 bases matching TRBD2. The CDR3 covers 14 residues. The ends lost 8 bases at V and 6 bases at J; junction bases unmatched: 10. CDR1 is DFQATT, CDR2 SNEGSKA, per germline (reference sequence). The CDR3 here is CSPLAGGIGKTQYF. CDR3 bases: TGCAGTCCTCTAGCGGGGGGGATTGGAAAGACCCAGTACTTC.

CDR3 loop: CSVPGTSGYEQYF. CDR3 nucleotide sequence: TGCAGTGTCCCCGGGACTAGCGGCTACGAGCAGTACTTC. The chain carries TRBV20-1 and TRBJ2-7; 11 bases match TRBD2. Germline CDR1 is DFQATT and CDR2 is SNEGSKA (reference sequence). V lost 7 bases to trimming and J lost 3 bases; unmatched junction nucleotides: 5. There are 13 residues in the CDR3.

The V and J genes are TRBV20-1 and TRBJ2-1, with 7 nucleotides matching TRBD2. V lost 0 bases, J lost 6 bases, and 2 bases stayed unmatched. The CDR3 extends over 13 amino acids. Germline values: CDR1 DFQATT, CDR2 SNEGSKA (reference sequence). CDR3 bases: TGCAGTGCTAGAGATGGGAGGGGCAATGAGCAGTTCTTC. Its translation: CSARDGRGNEQFF.

CDR3 nucleotide sequence: TGTGCCAGCAGCTTAGCGCTTGGGAGCGGGAGGGGCAATGAGCAGTTCTTC. This sequence encodes CASSLALGSGRGNEQFF. The chain recombines TRBV7-8 with TRBJ2-1; 10 bases align to TRBD2. Germline values: CDR1 SGHVS, CDR2 FQNEAQ. CDR3 length equals 17 residues. V shed 0 bases, J shed 6 bases, and the junction held 8 bases outside the gene matches.

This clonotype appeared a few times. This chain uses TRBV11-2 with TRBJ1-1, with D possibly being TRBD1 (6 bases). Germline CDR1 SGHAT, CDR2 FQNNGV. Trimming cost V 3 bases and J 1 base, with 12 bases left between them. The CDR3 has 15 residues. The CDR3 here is CASSFYREKNTEAFF. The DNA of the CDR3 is TGTGCCAGCAGCTTCTACAGGGAGAAGAACACTGAAGCTTTCTTT.

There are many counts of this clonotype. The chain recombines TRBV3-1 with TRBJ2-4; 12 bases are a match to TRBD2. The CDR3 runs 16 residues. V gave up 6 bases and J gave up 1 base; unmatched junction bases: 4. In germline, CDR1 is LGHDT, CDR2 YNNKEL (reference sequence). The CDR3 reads CASSRLAGVAKNIQYF. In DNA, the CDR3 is TGTGCCAGCAGTCGACTAGCGGGAGTGGCCAAAAACATTCAGTACTTC.

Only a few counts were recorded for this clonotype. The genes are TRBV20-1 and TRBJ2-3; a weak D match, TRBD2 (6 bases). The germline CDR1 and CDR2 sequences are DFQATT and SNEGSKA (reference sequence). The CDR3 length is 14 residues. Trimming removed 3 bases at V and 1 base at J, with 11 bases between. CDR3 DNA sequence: TGCAGTGCTAGTTTCCAGCGGGGCACAGATACGCAGTATTTT. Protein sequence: CSASFQRGTDTQYF.

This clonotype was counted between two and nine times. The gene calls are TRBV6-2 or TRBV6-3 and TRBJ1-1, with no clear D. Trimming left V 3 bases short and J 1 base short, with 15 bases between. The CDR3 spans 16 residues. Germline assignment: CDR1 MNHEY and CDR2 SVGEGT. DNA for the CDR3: TGTGCCAGCAGTTATAGCGGATTTTCCTGGAACACTGAAGCTTTCTTT. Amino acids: CASSYSGFSWNTEAFF.

CDR3 residues: CASSPLAGALSSTDTQYF. DNA of the CDR3: TGTGCCAGCAGCCCGTTAGCGGGAGCCCTCTCTAGCACAGATACGCAGTATTTT. The chain combines TRBV13 with TRBJ2-3; 9 nucleotides agree with TRBD2. The CDR3 spans 18 residues. The V gene end was trimmed by 5 bases and the J gene end by 0 bases; junction bases not matched to a gene: 12. The germline V gene encodes CDR1 PRHDT and CDR2 FYEKMQ (reference sequence).

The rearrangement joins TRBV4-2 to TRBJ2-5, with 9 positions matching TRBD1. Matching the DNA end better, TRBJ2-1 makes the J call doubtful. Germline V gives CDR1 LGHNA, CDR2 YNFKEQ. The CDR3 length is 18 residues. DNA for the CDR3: TGTGCCAGCAGCCAAGACCCACAGGGGGCCCACAATCAAGAGACCCAGTTCTTC. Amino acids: CASSQDPQGAHNQETQFF.

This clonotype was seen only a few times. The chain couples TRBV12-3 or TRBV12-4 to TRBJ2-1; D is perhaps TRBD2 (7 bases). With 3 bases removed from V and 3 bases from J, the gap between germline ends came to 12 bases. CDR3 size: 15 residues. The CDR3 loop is CASSFSGGLYNEQFF. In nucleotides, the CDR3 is TGTGCCAGCAGTTTTTCGGGGGGCCTCTACAATGAGCAGTTCTTC.

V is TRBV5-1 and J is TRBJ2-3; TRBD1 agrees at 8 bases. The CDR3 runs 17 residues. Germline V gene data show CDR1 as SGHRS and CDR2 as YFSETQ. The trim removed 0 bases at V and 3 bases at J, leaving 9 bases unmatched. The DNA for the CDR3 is TGCGCCAGCAGCTTGGGGCAGGGGGCGTCGAAAACAGATACGCAGTATTTT. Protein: CASSLGQGASKTDTQYF.

The CDR3 here is CASSPLGQIMNTEAFF. The CDR3 DNA is TGTGCCAGCAGCCCCTTAGGACAGATCATGAACACTGAAGCTTTCTTT. The gene calls are TRBV7-2 and TRBJ1-1; TRBD1 might be the D (6 bases). Deletions cut 5 bases from V and 0 bases from J, with 16 bases between. The CDR3 extends over 16 amino acids. Germline CDR1 SGHTA, CDR2 FQGNSA.

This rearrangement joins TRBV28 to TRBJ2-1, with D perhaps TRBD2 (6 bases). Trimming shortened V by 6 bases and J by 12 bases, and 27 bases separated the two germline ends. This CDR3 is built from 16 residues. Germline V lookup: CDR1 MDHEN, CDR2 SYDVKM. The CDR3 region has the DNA TGTGCCAGCAGCCCCGCGGGACTCCCCCCGACAATGGGGCAGTTCTTC. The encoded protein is CASSPAGLPPTMGQFF.

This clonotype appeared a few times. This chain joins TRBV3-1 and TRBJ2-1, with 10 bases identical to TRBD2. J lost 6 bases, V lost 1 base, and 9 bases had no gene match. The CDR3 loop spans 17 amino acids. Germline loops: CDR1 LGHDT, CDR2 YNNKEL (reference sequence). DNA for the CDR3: TGTGCCAGCAGCCAAGGGGTAGCGGGGGGTATCAGCAATGAGCAGTTCTTC. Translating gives CASSQGVAGGISNEQFF.

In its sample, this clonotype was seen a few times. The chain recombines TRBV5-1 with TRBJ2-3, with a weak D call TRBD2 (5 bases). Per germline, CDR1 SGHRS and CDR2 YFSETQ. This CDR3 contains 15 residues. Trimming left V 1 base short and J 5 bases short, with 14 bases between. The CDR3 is CASSLSGSRVDTQYF. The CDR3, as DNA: TGCGCCAGCAGCTTGTCGGGGAGTCGGGTAGATACGCAGTATTTT.

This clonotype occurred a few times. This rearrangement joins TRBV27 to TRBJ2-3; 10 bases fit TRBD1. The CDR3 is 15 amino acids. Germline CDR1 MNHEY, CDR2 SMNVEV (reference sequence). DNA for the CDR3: TGTGCAACAAAAGACAGGGGGCGACGCACAGATACGCAGTATTTT. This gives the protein CATKDRGRRTDTQYF.

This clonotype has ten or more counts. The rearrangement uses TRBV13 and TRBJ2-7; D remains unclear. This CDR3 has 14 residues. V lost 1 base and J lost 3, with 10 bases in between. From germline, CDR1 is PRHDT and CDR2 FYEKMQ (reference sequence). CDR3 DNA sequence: TGTGCCAGCAGCTTAGACCGCAGAGACTACGAGCAGTACTTC. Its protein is CASSLDRRDYEQYF.

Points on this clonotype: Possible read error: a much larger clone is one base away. CDR3 coding DNA: TGTGCCAGCAGCCAAGATTCGGGCAGGGCAGGATACGATGAGCAGTTCTTC. Residues: CASSQDSGRAGYDEQFF. V usage is TRBV3-1 and J usage is TRBJ2-1; possible D gene TRBD1, 5 bases. Germline CDR1 is LGHDT and CDR2 is YNNKEL (reference sequence). The CDR3 loop spans 17 amino acids. With 0 bases removed from V and 8 bases from J, the gap between germline ends came to 20 bases.

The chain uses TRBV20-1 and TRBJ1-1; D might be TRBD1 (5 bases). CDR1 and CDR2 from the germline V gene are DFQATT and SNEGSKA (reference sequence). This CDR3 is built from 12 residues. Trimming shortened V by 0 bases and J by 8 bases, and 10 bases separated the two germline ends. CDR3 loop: CSARDSGREAFF. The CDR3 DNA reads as TGCAGTGCTAGAGATTCGGGGCGAGAAGCTTTCTTT.

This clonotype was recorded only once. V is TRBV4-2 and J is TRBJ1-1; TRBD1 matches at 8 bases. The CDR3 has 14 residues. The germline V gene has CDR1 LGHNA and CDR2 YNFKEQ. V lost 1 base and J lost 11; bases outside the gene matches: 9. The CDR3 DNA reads TGTGCCAGCAGCCAAGTTGCGGCCAGGGGGCCTGCTTTCTTT. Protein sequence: CASSQVAARGPAFF.

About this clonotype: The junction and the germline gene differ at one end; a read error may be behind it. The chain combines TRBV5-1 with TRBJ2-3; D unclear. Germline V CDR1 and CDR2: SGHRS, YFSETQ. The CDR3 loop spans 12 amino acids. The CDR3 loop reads CASSLAADTQCF. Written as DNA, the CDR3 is TGCGCCAGCAGCTTGGCCGCGGATACGCAGTGTTTT. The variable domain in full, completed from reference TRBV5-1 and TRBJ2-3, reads KAGVTQTPRYLIKTRGQQVTLSCSPISGHRSVSWYQQTPGQGLQFLFEYFSETQRNKGNFPGRFSGRQFSNSRSEMNVSTLELGDSALYLCASSLAADTQCFGPGTRLTVL.

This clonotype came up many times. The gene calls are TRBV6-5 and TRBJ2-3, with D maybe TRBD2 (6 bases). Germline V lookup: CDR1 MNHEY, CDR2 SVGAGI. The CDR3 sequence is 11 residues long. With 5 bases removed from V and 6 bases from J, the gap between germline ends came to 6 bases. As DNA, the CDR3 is TGTGCCAGCAGTGGGGGGGATACGCAGTATTTT. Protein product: CASSGGDTQYF.

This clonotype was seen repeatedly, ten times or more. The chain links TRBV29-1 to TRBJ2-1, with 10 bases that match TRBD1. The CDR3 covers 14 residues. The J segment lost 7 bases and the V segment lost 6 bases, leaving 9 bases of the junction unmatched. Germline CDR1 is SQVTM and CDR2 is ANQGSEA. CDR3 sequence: CSVDRGGFRNEQFF. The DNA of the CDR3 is TGCAGCGTGGACAGGGGGGGTTTTAGGAATGAGCAGTTCTTC.

For the CDR3, the DNA is TGCAGCGTTGAGGCGGGACAGGGGACGGGTGAAAAACTGTTTTTT. Residues: CSVEAGQGTGEKLFF. The chain links TRBV29-1 to TRBJ1-4; 10 bases agree with TRBD1. The CDR3 contains 15 residues. Trimming at V came to 3 bases and at J to 7 bases, leaving 8 bases not matched to a gene. CDR1 is SQVTM and CDR2 is ANQGSEA in the germline V gene.